One TCR beta chain is described in this entry. Its target is not known. The data were obtained in a study of shared clonotypes between healthy human individuals. This table comes from immunoSEQ multiplex PCR, and its TCRdb copy is limited to in-frame clones, with some not included. The data show 2,500,000 or so clones, 85% to 95% seen once. CDR1 and CDR2 (germline): SGHRS, YFSETQ. With 2 bases removed from V and 2 bases from J, the gap between germline ends came to 20 bases. This CDR3 comprises 17 residues. Points from the study as a whole: When compared with the clonotypes that were shared by all four sorted-subset donors, the non-shared clonotypes turned out to have lower generation probabilities. Deeper or shallower sequencing was expected to change how clonotypes are shared among donors. Sequencing of the sorted subsets was shown by rarefaction to be incomplete despite large depth.

V usage is TRBV5-1 and J usage is TRBJ2-7; D is possibly TRBD1 (6 bases). This TCR derives from a man between 18 and 29 years old in good health. Some clones in this sample may be carry-over from other donors' samples. Sequencing was performed on naive CD4+ T cells from PBMCs. Documented subset: CD45RA+ positively selected. CDR3 bases: TGCGCCAGCAGCTTTGGGGGTCTCGCGGACAGAACCTACGAGCAGTACTTC. Its translation is CASSFGGLADRTYEQYF. The entire variable domain, with the rest obtained from reference TRBV5-1 and TRBJ2-7, is as follows: KAGVTQTPRYLIKTRGQQVTLSCSPISGHRSVSWYQQTPGQGLQFLFEYFSETQRNKGNFPGRFSGRQFSNSRSEMNVSTLELGDSALYLCASSFGGLADRTYEQYFGPGTRLTVT.